A selection of T cell receptor beta chains follows, all from one sample in a study of cytotoxic CD8 clonotypes in ibrutinib-treated CLL. Produced via immunoSEQ multiplex PCR; TCRdb's table is partial and in-frame only. The sample holds 55,000 to 60,000 clones, roughly 58% seen once. This specimen was PBMCs, taken at disease progression, from a patient treated with ibrutinib. These receptors were collected from a human donor with chronic lymphocytic leukemia. CDR3s include the opening cysteine and the closing phenylalanine or tryptophan.

11 | TRBJ1-1 | TRBV30 | CAQSIGTEAFF
15 | TRBJ1-3 | TRBV11-2 | CASSFAQSSGNTIYF
11 | TRBJ2-3 | TRBV2 | CASTREDTQYF
16 | TRBJ2-7 | TRBV5-5 | CASSLAELAGGREQYF
13 | TRBJ2-7 | TRBV5-1 | CASSFSGGDEQYF
13 | TRBJ2-5 | TRBV9 | CASSPGGQETQYF
18 | TRBJ1-5 | TRBV28 | CASSFGAVGGLGNQPQHF
16 | TRBJ2-2 | TRBV28 | CASSLWSTGKTGELFF
13 | TRBJ2-1 | TRBV4-2 | CASSQDFYNEQFF
13 | TRBJ1-5 | TRBV27 | CASSPKANQPQHF
14 | TRBJ1-6 | TRBV5-5 | CASSLGQYNSPLHF
17 | TRBJ1-2 | TRBV7-2 | CASSLGGTGPYNYGYTF
12 | TRBJ2-1 | TRBV10-3 | CAISESTREQFF
18 | TRBJ1-4 | TRBV5-4 | CASSQDYGGAARMWGLFF
15 | TRBJ2-3 | TRBV7-2 | CASTGGGTSTDTQYF
13 | TRBJ1-2 | TRBV5-1 | CASSLETGSGYTF
16 | TRBJ1-1 | TRBV6-5 | CASSYSTGSMNTEAFF
13 | TRBJ1-2 | TRBV7-9 | CASTLMDRDGYTF
14 | TRBJ2-7 | TRBV25-1 | CASSEYKQGYEQYF
12 | TRBJ1-5 | TRBV7-6 | CASSFANQPQHF
14 | TRBJ2-5 | TRBV4-1 | CASSPEGLAETQYF
16 | TRBJ2-7 | TRBV21-1 | CASSKAVGGSRYEQYF
12 | TRBJ2-3 | TRBV27 | CASSLPTDTQYF
14 | TRBJ1-4 | TRBV18 | CASSPRGSYEKLFF
17 | TRBJ1-2 | TRBV9 | CASSVGDRGVFGYGYTF
13 | TRBJ1-2 | TRBV19 | CASSIGAQGGYTF
14 | TRBJ2-5 | TRBV27 | CASSLHGGGETQYF
14 | TRBJ2-7 | TRBV5-6 | CASSLGLGLYEQYF